Listed below are T cell receptor beta chains from one sample, sequenced in a study of blood T cell repertoires in COVID-19. Here immunoSEQ multiplex PCR was the method, and the copy in TCRdb shows in-frame clones only, minus some. The sample has 150,000 or so clones, over 60% seen once. Sequenced sample: peripheral blood. The source of these receptors is a woman between 45 and 60 years old with active or convalescent COVID-19. The CDR3 runs from the conserved cysteine through the conserved F or W. The order of the fields is J gene, clone size, D gene, V gene, CDR3 protein, CDR3 DNA. D genes are given only for firm matches. A clone size is listed for some rows: how often the clone was seen (once, few, many), or a class if it is expanded.

TRBJ2-7	.	TRBD1	TRBV5-1	CASSGVQGELDEQYF	TGCGCCAGCAGCGGGGTACAGGGGGAGCTGGACGAGCAGTACTTC
TRBJ2-2	.	TRBD1	TRBV30	CAWSPGLRTGNTGELFF	TGTGCCTGGAGTCCAGGGCTACGGACAGGGAACACCGGGGAGCTGTTTTTT
TRBJ2-7	.	.	TRBV18	CASSPGPGQTYEQYF	TGTGCCAGCTCACCAGGCCCCGGACAGACCTACGAGCAGTACTTC
TRBJ2-3	.	.	TRBV10-3	CAISGSSGGTDTQYF	TGTGCCATCAGCGGATCGAGCGGAGGCACAGATACGCAGTATTTT
TRBJ2-1	.	.	TRBV19	CASSQLSTLQGYEQFF	TGTGCCAGTAGTCAACTGTCGACCTTACAGGGTTATGAGCAGTTCTTC
TRBJ1-2	.	TRBD1	TRBV19	CASTPPGGQLAGYTF	TGTGCCAGTACCCCCCCAGGGGGACAGCTTGCTGGCTACACCTTC
TRBJ2-3	.	.	TRBV5-4	CASSTNSGGGTDTQYF	TGTGCCAGCAGCACCAATAGCGGCGGGGGCACAGATACGCAGTATTTT
TRBJ2-7	few	.	TRBV27	CASSLSGRQGIYEQYF	TGTGCCAGCAGTTTATCAGGGCGGCAGGGGATCTACGAGCAGTACTTC
TRBJ2-1	.	TRBD2	TRBV18	CASSPDKAGRGHEQFF	TGTGCCAGCTCACCTGACAAAGCGGGGAGGGGTCATGAGCAGTTCTTC
TRBJ1-4	.	.	TRBV19	CASSIAQATNEKLFF	TGTGCCAGTAGTATAGCACAGGCAACTAATGAAAAACTGTTTTTT
TRBJ2-7	.	TRBD1	TRBV28	CASNPTGTGGYEQYF	TGTGCCAGCAACCCCACCGGGACAGGGGGATACGAGCAGTACTTC
TRBJ1-4	.	.	TRBV28	CATRKQGSNEKLFF	TGTGCCACCCGTAAGCAGGGAAGTAATGAAAAACTGTTTTTT
TRBJ1-2	.	.	TRBV6-5	CASRLNRNYGYTF	TGTGCCAGCAGACTAAACAGGAACTATGGCTACACCTTC
TRBJ1-1	many	TRBD1	TRBV3-1/TRBV3-2	CASSKGQANTEAFF	TGTGCCAGCAGCAAGGGACAGGCGAACACTGAAGCTTTCTTT
TRBJ2-1	.	.	TRBV19	CASSRTTDNEQFF	TGTGCCAGTAGTAGGACGACAGACAATGAGCAGTTCTTC
TRBJ1-2	.	TRBD1	TRBV10-3	CAISDGPGGRGYTF	TGTGCCATCAGTGACGGCCCAGGGGGGCGAGGCTACACCTTC
TRBJ1-1	.	.	TRBV7-2	CASSLAFEAFF	TGTGCCAGCAGCTTAGCCTTCGAAGCTTTCTTT
TRBJ2-1	few	.	TRBV19	CASSSGSYNEQFF	TGTGCCAGTAGTAGCGGGTCCTACAATGAGCAGTTCTTC
TRBJ2-3	.	TRBD2	TRBV30	CAWNRGGEDTQYF	TGTGCCTGGAACCGGGGGGGGGAAGATACGCAGTATTTT
TRBJ2-5	.	TRBD1	TRBV7-3	CASSLSGGLETQYF	TGTGCCAGCAGCTTATCAGGGGGCCTAGAGACCCAGTACTTC
TRBJ2-7	.	.	TRBV3-1/TRBV3-2	CASSQPGTGQHEQYF	TGTGCCAGCAGCCAGCCTGGTACAGGCCAACACGAGCAGTACTTC
TRBJ2-3	few	TRBD2	TRBV4-3	CASSHGLAGDATDTQYF	TGCGCCAGCAGCCATGGTCTAGCGGGGGATGCCACAGATACGCAGTATTTT
TRBJ1-2	.	TRBD1	TRBV7-2	CASSVGQGAPYGYTF	TGTGCCAGCAGCGTGGGACAGGGGGCCCCCTATGGCTACACCTTC
TRBJ1-2	.	.	TRBV6-2/TRBV6-3	CASSPGEIGYTF	TGTGCCAGCAGTCCCGGGGAGATTGGCTACACCTTC
TRBJ2-1	.	.	TRBV29-1	CSVGGRDEQFF	TGCAGCGTTGGGGGCAGGGATGAGCAGTTCTTC
TRBJ1-2	.	.	TRBV19	CASSSPRDGLINYGYTF	TGTGCCAGTAGTAGCCCGCGCGACGGACTAATCAACTATGGCTACACCTTC
TRBJ2-1	few	.	TRBV10-3	CAISERGYNEQFF	TGTGCCATCAGTGAGCGGGGGTACAATGAGCAGTTCTTC
TRBJ1-2	.	.	TRBV4-3	CASSQDRGISGYTF	TGCGCCAGCAGCCAAGATAGAGGGATAAGTGGCTACACCTTC
TRBJ1-1	.	TRBD1	TRBV19	CASSTQTGGTEAFF	TGTGCCAGTAGTACGCAGACAGGGGGCACTGAAGCTTTCTTT
TRBJ1-6	.	.	TRBV6-2/TRBV6-3	CASSFRAGNSPLHF	TGTGCCAGCAGTTTCCGAGCGGGGAATTCACCCCTCCACTTT
TRBJ2-7	.	.	TRBV2	CATTQGDLEYEQYF	TGTGCCACCACCCAAGGGGACTTAGAATACGAGCAGTACTTC
TRBJ1-1	.	TRBD1	TRBV12-3/TRBV12-4	CASSRQGAEAFF	TGTGCCAGCAGTCGACAGGGGGCTGAAGCTTTCTTT
TRBJ2-1	.	TRBD2	TRBV5-6	CASSVTGGPQDEQFF	TGTGCCAGCAGCGTTACGGGAGGGCCTCAGGATGAGCAGTTCTTC
TRBJ1-1	.	TRBD1	TRBV6-5	CASSWEAQGAAFF	TGTGCCAGCAGTTGGGAAGCACAGGGGGCAGCTTTCTTT
TRBJ2-7	.	.	TRBV30	CAWSVGQLASPYEQYF	TGTGCCTGGAGTGTAGGGCAGCTAGCATCTCCCTACGAGCAGTACTTC
TRBJ2-7	.	TRBD1	TRBV30	CAWSRQGYEQYF	TGTGCCTGGAGTAGACAGGGCTACGAGCAGTACTTC
TRBJ2-1	.	.	TRBV19	CASSIGLPDKHNEQFF	TGTGCCAGTAGTATAGGACTACCCGACAAGCACAATGAGCAGTTCTTC
TRBJ1-1	.	.	TRBV2	CASRGDMNTEAFF	TGTGCCAGCAGAGGAGATATGAACACTGAAGCTTTCTTT
TRBJ1-6	.	.	TRBV7-3	CASSLTKGAPLHF	TGTGCCAGCAGCTTAACGAAGGGAGCGCCCCTCCACTTT